These 10 T cell receptor beta chains were all obtained from the same sample, sequenced in a study of vaccination and CD4 T cells after COVID-19. Sequenced with the Oncomine TCR Beta short-read assay was DNA taken from cultured CD4+ T cells. Using the QIAamp micro DNA kit, genomic DNA was extracted from the CD4+ T cells that had been cultured. MiXCR was run by TCRdb on the PCR reads, yielding one entry per CDR3 protein. Among over 8,500 distinct CDR3 sequences listed, under 30% were seen once. Their antigens remain unidentified. Treatment described: approximately 9-day PBMC culture with coronavirus spike peptide pools or control peptides (ViraFEST assay). Samples of CD4+ T cells were obtained from the unexposed donor before the COVID-19 pandemic (2011-2018). The sequenced sample consisted of CD4+ T cells from blood, cultured in vitro. Source of these receptors: a human donor in good health.

The gene calls are TRBV25-1 and TRBJ2-2, with 9 bases identical to TRBD1. J was trimmed by 7 bases and V by 6 bases; bases with no gene match: 6. The CDR3 contains 14 residues. CDR1 is MGHDK, CDR2 SYGVNS, per germline. In DNA form, the CDR3 reads TGTGCCAGCAGCGGGGACAGGGTCATCGGGGAGCTGTTTTTT. Translated, it gives CASSGDRVIGELFF.

The rearrangement links TRBV7-2 to TRBJ2-1; the match to TRBD1 covers 11 bases. The CDR3 consists of 16 residues. V was pared by 11 bases and J by 0 bases, with 9 bases of the junction left unmatched. Germline V gene sequence: CDR1 SGHTA, CDR2 FQGNSA. The chain's CDR3 is CASLRTGGSSYNEQFF. The CDR3 DNA reads as TGTGCCTCTCTGAGGACAGGGGGCAGCTCCTACAATGAGCAGTTCTTC. The variable domain in full, completed from reference TRBV7-2 and TRBJ2-1, reads GAGVSQSPSNKVTEKGKDVELRCDPISGHTALYWYRQSLGQGLEFLIYFQGNSAPDKSGLPSDRFSAERTGGSVSTLTIQRTQQEDSAVYLCASLRTGGSSYNEQFFGPGTRLTVL.

This clonotype was detected a few times. CDR3 DNA: TGCAGTGCTAGAGATTTGACTAGCGGGTTCCCCCAAGAGACCCAGTACTTC. Translated, it gives CSARDLTSGFPQETQYF. The chain joins TRBV20-1 to TRBJ2-5; 10 bases agree with TRBD2. The CDR3 consists of 17 residues. The germline V gene has CDR1 DFQATT and CDR2 SNEGSKA (reference sequence). V lost 0 bases and J lost 1; bases outside the gene matches: 8.

V usage is TRBV7-2 and J usage is TRBJ1-1; D remains ambiguous. V lost 1 base and J 4 bases, leaving 10 bases between the germline ends. The CDR3 is 14 residues long. CDR1 is SGHTA, CDR2 FQGNSA, per germline. The CDR3 sequence is CASSLVGVRTEAFF. As DNA, the CDR3 is TGTGCCAGCAGCTTAGTTGGGGTTCGCACTGAAGCTTTCTTT.

This clonotype was observed a few times. This chain joins TRBV7-3 and TRBJ2-7; the match to TRBD1 covers 8 bases. Germline V lookup: CDR1 SGHTA, CDR2 FQGTGA. V was pared by 2 bases and J by 1 base, with 7 bases of the junction left unmatched. The CDR3 is 16 amino acids. The CDR3 here is CASSLFGRTGSYEQYF. The CDR3 DNA is TGTGCCAGCAGCTTATTCGGGCGGACAGGGTCCTACGAGCAGTACTTC.

The chain links TRBV5-8 to TRBJ2-5; 10 positions agree with TRBD2. CDR1 is SGHTS and CDR2 is YDEGEE in the germline V gene. The J segment lost 5 bases and the V segment lost 1 base, leaving 2 bases of the junction unmatched. This CDR3 is built from 14 residues. The CDR3 protein is CASSLIAGGETQYF. CDR3 coding DNA: TGTGCCAGCAGCTTGATAGCGGGAGGTGAGACCCAGTACTTC.

The chain combines TRBV15 with TRBJ2-7; 9 bases are shared with TRBD1. Germline CDR1 LNHNV, CDR2 YYDKDF (reference sequence). This CDR3 comprises 16 residues. After removal of 1 base from V and 1 base from J, the junction contained 5 bases not matched to a gene. CDR3 region: CATSRVRTGVSYEQYF. DNA for the CDR3: TGTGCCACCAGCAGAGTACGGACAGGGGTATCCTACGAGCAGTACTTC.

By share, this clonotype ranks as medium-sized. The chain joins TRBV6-1 to TRBJ2-7, with TRBD2 matching 13 bases. In germline, CDR1 is MNHNS, CDR2 SASEGT. The CDR3 is 19 amino acids. V trimming: 2 bases; J trimming: 4 bases; junction bases outside the gene matches: 14. CDR3 bases: TGTGCCAGCAGTGAAAGGAGGGGGATACTAGCGGGAGGGTTGTACGAGCAGTACTTC. Its protein is CASSERRGILAGGLYEQYF.

The chain has TRBV6-1 and TRBJ1-5; D is possibly TRBD1 (5 bases). The germline V and J ends were trimmed by 6 bases and 2 bases, with 20 bases remaining between them. Germline V gene data show CDR1 as MNHNS and CDR2 as SASEGT. The CDR3 is 17 amino acids. DNA of the CDR3: TGTGCCAGCAGCCCGCGGGGAGGGGATTGGGGCAATCAGCCCCAGCATTTT. Protein sequence: CASSPRGGDWGNQPQHF.

This clonotype was found a few times. In DNA, the CDR3 is TGTGCCAGCAGCTTGGCGGGAGGGATAACAGATACGCAGTATTTT. Translated: CASSLAGGITDTQYF. The rearrangement links TRBV5-4 to TRBJ2-3, with 8 nucleotides matching TRBD2. J gave up 3 bases and V 0 bases, and 3 bases lay outside the gene matches. CDR3 length: 15 residues. CDR1 and CDR2 (germline): SGHNT, YYREEE (reference sequence). Filled out from reference TRBV5-4 and TRBJ2-3, the complete variable domain reads ETGVTQSPTHLIKTRGQQVTLRCSSQSGHNTVSWYQQALGQGPQFIFQYYREEENGRGNFPPRFSGLQFPNYSSELNVNALELDDSALYLCASSLAGGITDTQYFGPGTRLTVL.